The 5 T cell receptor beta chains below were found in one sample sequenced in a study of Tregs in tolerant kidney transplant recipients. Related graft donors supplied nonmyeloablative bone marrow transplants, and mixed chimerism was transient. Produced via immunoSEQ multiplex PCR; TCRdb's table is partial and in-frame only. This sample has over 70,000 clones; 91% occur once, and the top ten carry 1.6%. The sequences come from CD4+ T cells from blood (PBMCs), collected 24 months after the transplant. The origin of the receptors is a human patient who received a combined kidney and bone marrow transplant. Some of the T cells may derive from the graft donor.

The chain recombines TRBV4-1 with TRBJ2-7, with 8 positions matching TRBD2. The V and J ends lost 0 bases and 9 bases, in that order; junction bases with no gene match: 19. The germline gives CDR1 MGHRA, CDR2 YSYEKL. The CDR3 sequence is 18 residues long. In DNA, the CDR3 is TGCGCCAGCAGCCAAGATATAAAGGGGCGGGGGGCGCACGGCGGGCAGTACTTC. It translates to CASSQDIKGRGAHGGQYF.

The CDR3 reads CSVEGSVGETQYF. In DNA, the CDR3 is TGCAGCGTTGAAGGTAGCGTCGGGGAGACCCAGTACTTC. This chain connects TRBV29-1 to TRBJ2-5; a weak D match, TRBD2 (5 bases). Germline loops: CDR1 SQVTM, CDR2 ANQGSEA. The V and J ends lost 1 base and 5 bases respectively, with 11 bases between them. CDR3 length: 13 amino acids. The full variable domain, with the rest looked up from reference TRBV29-1 and TRBJ2-5, is SAVISQKPSRDICQRGTSLTIQCQVDSQVTMMFWYRQQPGQSLTLIATANQGSEATYESGFVIDKFPISRPNLTFSTLTVSNMSPEDSSIYLCSVEGSVGETQYFGPGTRLLVL.

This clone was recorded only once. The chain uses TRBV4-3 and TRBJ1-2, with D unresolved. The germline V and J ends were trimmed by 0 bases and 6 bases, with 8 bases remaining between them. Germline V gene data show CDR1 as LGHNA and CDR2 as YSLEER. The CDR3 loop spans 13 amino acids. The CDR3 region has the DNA TGCGCCAGCAGCCAAGATCCCGGGGATGGCTACACCTTC. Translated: CASSQDPGDGYTF.

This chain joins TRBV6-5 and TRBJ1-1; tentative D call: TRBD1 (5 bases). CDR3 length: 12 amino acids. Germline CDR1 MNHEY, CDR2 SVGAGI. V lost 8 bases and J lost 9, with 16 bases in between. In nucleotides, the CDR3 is TGTGCCAGCGGCCTTAACAGGCAAAAAGCTTTCTTT. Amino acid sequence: CASGLNRQKAFF.

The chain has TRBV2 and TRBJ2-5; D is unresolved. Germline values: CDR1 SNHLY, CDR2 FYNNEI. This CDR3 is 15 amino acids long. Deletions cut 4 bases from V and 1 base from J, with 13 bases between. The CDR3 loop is CASSVSRITQETQYF. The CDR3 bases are TGTGCCAGCAGTGTGTCTAGAATTACCCAAGAGACCCAGTACTTC.